The T cell receptor (beta chain) under discussion was sequenced for a study of T-cell memory formation after mild COVID-19. Turning to the study itself: Clustering of TCRs was largely donor specific.

Germline V gene lookup returns CDR1 DFQATT and CDR2 SNEGSKA (reference sequence). This CDR3 comprises 15 residues. V lost 3 bases, J lost 0 bases, and 4 bases stayed unmatched. The TCR alpha and TCR beta cDNA libraries, bearing sample barcodes and UMIs, were generated by 5'RACE using constant-segment primers. TCRdb re-called the 5' RACE reads through MiXCR, storing one row per CDR3 protein. Among roughly 80,000 distinct CDR3 sequences listed, more than 11% were seen once. This clonotype was detected a few times. Its antigen is undetermined. Broader study findings: Cross-reactive memory seemingly joined, as some responding clones were found in pre-infection memory. Clones that got smaller from day 15 to 85 had even CD4/CD8, while clones growing later tipped toward CD4+.

The chain joins TRBV20-1 to TRBJ2-3; 9 nucleotides agree with TRBD2. The clonotype was recovered from an adult woman who had mild COVID-19 (a few samples of this study predate the infection). Cell type and time point are not known. Sequencing was carried out using PBMCs or a T cell subset sorted from them (not recorded which). In nucleotides, the CDR3 is TGCAGTGCTAGTGGGCTAGCGGGAAGCACAGATACGCAGTATTTT. This codes for CSASGLAGSTDTQYF.